The TCR beta chain described here comes from a study of blood T cell repertoires in COVID-19. For the study at large: Sites in the United States, Italy and Spain provided acute and convalescent COVID-19 samples.

Authors' analysis steps: The authors estimated nucleated cell counts from reference gene primer amplification. Generated by immunoSEQ multiplex PCR, the TCRdb table keeps only in-frame clones and is missing some. V and J calls and clone size are those listed in that table; D and trimming were worked out from the DNA. The repertoire consists of roughly 410,000 clones, with roughly nine tenths occurring once and the leading ten covering 1% to 1.5%. In germline, CDR1 is DFQATT, CDR2 SNEGSKA (reference sequence). There are 11 residues in the CDR3. Between the trimmed V and J ends, which lost 5 bases and 3 bases, there was a span of 5 bases.

This clonotype originated in a man aged 40-49 years with acute or convalescent COVID-19. The rearrangement joins TRBV20-1 to TRBJ2-1, with D unclear. The sample taken for sequencing was peripheral blood. CDR3 loop: CSAPIYNEQFF. The CDR3 nucleotides are TGCAGTGCTCCAATCTACAATGAGCAGTTCTTC.